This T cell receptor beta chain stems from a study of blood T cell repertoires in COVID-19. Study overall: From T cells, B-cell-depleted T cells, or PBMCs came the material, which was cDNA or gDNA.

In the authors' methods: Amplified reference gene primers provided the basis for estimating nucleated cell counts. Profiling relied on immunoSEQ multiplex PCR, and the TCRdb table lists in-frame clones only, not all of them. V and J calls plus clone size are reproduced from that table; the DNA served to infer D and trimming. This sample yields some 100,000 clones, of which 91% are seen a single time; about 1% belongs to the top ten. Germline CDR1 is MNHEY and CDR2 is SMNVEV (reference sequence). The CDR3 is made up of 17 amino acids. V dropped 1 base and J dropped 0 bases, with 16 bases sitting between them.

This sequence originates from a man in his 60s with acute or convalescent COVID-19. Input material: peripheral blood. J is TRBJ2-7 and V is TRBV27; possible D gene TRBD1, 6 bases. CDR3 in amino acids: CASSLLGDTLSSYEQYF. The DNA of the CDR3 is TGTGCCAGCAGTTTATTAGGGGACACCTTAAGCTCCTACGAGCAGTACTTC.